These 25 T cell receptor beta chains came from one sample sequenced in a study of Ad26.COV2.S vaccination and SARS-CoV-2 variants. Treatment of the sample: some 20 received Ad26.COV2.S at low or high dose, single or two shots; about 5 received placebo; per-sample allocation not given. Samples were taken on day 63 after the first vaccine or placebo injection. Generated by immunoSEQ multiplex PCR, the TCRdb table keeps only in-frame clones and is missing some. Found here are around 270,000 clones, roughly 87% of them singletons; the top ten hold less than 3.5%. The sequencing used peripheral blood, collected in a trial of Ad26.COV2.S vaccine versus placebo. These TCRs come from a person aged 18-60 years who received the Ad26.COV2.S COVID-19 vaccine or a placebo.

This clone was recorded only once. The CDR3 DNA sequence: TGTGCCAGCAGCCCCGGGACAGGGGGTTACAATGAGCAGTTCTTC. This codes for CASSPGTGGYNEQFF. The chain carries TRBV11-3 and TRBJ2-1; 11 bases agree with TRBD1. Germline trimming cut 5 bases from V and 4 bases from J; bases unmatched to any gene: 4. The CDR3 is made up of 15 amino acids. The germline gives CDR1 SGHNT, CDR2 YENEEA.

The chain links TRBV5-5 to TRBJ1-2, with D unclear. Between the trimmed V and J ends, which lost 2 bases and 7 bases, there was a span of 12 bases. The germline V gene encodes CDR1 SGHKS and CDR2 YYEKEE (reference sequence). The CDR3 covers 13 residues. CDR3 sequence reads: CASSFDPVSGYTF. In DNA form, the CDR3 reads TGTGCCAGCAGCTTCGACCCGGTTAGTGGCTACACCTTC.

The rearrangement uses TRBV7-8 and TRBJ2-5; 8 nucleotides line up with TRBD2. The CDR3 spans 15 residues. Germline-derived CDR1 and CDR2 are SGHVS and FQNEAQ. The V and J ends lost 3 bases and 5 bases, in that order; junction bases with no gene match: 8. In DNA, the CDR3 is TGTGCCAGCAGCTTGGCGCGGACTAGCCCGGAGACCCAGTACTTC. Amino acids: CASSLARTSPETQYF. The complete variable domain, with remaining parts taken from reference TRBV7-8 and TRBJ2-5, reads GAGVSQSPRYKVAKRGQDVALRCDPISGHVSLFWYQQALGQGPEFLTYFQNEAQLDKSGLPSDRFFAERPEGSVSTLKIQRTQQEDSAVYLCASSLARTSPETQYFGPGTRLLVL.

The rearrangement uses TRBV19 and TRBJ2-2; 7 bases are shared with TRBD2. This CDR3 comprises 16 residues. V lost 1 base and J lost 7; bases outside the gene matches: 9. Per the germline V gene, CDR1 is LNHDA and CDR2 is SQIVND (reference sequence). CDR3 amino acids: CASSIVGLGIDGELFF. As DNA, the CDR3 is TGTGCCAGTAGTATAGTAGGACTAGGAATAGACGGGGAGCTGTTTTTT.

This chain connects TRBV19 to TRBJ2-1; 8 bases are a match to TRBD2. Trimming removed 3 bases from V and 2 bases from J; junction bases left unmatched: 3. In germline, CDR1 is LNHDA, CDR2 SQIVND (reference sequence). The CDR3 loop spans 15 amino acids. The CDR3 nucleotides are TGTGCCAGTAGTATGGGGCGGGGGGCCTACAATGAGCAGTTCTTC. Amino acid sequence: CASSMGRGAYNEQFF.

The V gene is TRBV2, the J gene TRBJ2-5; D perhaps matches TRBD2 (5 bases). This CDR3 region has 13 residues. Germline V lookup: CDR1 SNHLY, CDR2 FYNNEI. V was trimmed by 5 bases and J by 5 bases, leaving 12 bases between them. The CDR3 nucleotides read TGTGCCAGCAGTAGGACTGGGGTGGAGACCCAGTACTTC. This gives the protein CASSRTGVETQYF.

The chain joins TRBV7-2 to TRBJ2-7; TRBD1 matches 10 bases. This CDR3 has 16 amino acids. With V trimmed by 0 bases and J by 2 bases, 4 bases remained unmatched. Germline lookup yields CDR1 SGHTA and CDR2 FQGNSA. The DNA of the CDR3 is TGTGCCAGCAGCTTAGCCCCGGGGACAGGGGCCTACGAGCAGTACTTC. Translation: CASSLAPGTGAYEQYF.

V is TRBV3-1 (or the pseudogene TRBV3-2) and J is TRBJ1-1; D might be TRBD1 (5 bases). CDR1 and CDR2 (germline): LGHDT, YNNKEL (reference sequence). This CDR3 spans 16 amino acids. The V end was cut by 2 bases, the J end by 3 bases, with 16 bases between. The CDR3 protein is CASSQTITRGHTEAFF. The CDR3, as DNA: TGTGCCAGCAGCCAAACGATTACAAGGGGTCACACTGAAGCTTTCTTT.

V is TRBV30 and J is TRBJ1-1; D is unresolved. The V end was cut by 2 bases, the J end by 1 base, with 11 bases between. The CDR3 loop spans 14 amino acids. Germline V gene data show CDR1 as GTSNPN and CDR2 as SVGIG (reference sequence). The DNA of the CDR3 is TGTGCCTGGAGTTTCCGACTGGGGAACACTGAAGCTTTCTTT. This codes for CAWSFRLGNTEAFF. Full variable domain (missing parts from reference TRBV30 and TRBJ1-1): SQTIHQWPATLVQPVGSPLSLECTVEGTSNPNLYWYRQAAGRGLQLLFYSVGIGQISSEVPQNLSASRPQDRQFILSSKKLLLSDSGFYLCAWSFRLGNTEAFFGQGTRLTVV.

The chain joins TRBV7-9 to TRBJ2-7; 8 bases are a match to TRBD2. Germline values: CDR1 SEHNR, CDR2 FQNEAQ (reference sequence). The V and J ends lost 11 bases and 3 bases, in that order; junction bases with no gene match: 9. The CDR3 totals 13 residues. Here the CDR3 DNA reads TGTGCCTCAGAGCTAGCGGGCAGCTACGAGCAGTACGTC. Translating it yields CASELAGSYEQYV.

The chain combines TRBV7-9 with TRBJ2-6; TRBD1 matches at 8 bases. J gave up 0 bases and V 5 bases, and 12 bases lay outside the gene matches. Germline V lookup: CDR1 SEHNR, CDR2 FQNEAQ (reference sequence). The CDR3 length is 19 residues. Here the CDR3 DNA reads TGTGCCAGCAGCCTCGGGTTCAGACAGGGGTACTCTGGGGCCAACGTCCTGACTTTC. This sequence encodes CASSLGFRQGYSGANVLTF.

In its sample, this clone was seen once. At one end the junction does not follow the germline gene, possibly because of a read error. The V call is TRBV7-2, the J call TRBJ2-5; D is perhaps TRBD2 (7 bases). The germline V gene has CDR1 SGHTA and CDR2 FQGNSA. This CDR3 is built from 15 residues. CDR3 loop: CASSLAPGGRETQYF. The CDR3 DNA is TGTGCCAGCAGCCTAGCCCCGGGGGGCCGAGAGACCCAGTACTTC.

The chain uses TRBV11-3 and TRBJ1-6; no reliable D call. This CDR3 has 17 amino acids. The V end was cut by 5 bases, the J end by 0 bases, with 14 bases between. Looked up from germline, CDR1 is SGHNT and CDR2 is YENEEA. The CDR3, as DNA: TGTGCCAGCAGCCTCCCCCCATCCAGCTCCTATAATTCACCCCTCCACTTT. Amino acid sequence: CASSLPPSSSYNSPLHF.

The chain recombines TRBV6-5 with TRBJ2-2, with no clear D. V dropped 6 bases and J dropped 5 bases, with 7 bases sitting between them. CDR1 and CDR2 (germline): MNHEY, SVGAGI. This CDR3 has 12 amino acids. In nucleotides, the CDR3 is TGTGCCAGCAGACCCACTACCGGGGAGCTGTTTTTT. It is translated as CASRPTTGELFF.

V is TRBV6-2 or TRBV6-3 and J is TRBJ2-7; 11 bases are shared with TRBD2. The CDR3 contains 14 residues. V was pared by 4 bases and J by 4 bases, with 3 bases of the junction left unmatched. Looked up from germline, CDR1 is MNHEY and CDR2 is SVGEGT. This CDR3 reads CASSSSGRRYEQYV. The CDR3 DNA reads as TGTGCCAGCAGTTCTAGCGGGAGGCGGTACGAGCAGTACGTC.

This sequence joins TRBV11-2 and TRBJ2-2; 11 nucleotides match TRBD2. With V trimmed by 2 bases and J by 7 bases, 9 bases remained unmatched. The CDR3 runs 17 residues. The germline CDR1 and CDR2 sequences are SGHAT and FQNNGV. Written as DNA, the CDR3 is TGTGCCAGCAGCTTAAGTGGTAGCGGGAGGGCCTTCGGGGAGCTGTTTTTT. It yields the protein CASSLSGSGRAFGELFF. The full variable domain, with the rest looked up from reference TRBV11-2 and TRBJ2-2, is EAGVAQSPRYKIIEKRQSVAFWCNPISGHATLYWYQQILGQGPKLLIQFQNNGVVDDSQLPKDRFSAERLKGVDSTLKIQPAKLEDSAVYLCASSLSGSGRAFGELFFGEGSRLTVL.

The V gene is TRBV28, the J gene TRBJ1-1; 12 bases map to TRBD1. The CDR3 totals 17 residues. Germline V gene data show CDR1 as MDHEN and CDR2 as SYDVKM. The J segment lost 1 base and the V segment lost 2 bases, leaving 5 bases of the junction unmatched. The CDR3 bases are TGTGCCAGCAGTTTACGGGACAGGGGGCGACGGAACACTGAAGCTTTCTTT. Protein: CASSLRDRGRRNTEAFF. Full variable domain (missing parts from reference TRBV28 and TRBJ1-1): DVKVTQSSRYLVKRTGEKVFLECVQDMDHENMFWYRQDPGLGLRLIYFSYDVKMKEKGDIPEGYSVSREKKERFSLILESASTNQTSMYLCASSLRDRGRRNTEAFFGQGTRLTVV.

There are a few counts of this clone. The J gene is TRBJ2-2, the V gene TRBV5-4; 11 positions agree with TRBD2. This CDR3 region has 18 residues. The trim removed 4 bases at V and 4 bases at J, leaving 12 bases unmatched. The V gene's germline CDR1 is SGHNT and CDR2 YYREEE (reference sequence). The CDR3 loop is CASSPGTSGSGGTGELFF. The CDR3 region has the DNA TGTGCCAGCAGCCCGGGGACTAGCGGTTCGGGGGGCACCGGGGAGCTGTTTTTT.

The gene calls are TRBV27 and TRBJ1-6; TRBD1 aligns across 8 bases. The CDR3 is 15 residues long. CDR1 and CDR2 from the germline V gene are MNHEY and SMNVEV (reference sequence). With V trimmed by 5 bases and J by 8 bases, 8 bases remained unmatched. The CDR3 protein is CASSPGQGLYSPLHF. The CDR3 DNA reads TGTGCCAGCAGTCCTGGACAGGGTCTATATTCACCCCTCCACTTT.

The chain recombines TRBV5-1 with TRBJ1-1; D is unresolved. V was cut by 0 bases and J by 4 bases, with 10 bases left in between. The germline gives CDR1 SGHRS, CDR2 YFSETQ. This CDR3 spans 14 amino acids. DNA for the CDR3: TGCGCCAGCAGCTTGGGGTTTCGTAGCACTGAAGCTTTCTTT. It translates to CASSLGFRSTEAFF.

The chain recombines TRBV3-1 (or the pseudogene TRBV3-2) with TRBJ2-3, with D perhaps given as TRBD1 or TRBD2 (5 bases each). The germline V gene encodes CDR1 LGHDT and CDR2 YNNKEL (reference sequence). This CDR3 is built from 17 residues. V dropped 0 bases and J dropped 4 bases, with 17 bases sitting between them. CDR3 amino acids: CASSQDPQGRGADTQYF. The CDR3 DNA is TGTGCCAGCAGCCAAGATCCCCAGGGAAGAGGGGCAGATACGCAGTATTTT.

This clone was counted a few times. The CDR3 region has the DNA TGTGCTAGTGGTTTATCCGGGACTGAAAAACTGTTTTTT. Translation gives CASGLSGTEKLFF. The chain is built from TRBV12-5 and TRBJ1-4, with TRBD1 as a possible D gene (5 bases). CDR3 length: 13 amino acids. CDR1 and CDR2 (germline): LGHNT, FRNRAP. Trimming removed 3 bases at V and 7 bases at J, with 9 bases between.

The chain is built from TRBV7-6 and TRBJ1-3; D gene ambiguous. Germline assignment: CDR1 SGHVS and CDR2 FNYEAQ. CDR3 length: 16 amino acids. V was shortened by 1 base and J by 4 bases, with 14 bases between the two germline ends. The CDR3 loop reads CASSLDARAPGNTIYF. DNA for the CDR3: TGTGCCAGCAGCTTAGATGCACGGGCGCCAGGAAACACCATATATTTT.

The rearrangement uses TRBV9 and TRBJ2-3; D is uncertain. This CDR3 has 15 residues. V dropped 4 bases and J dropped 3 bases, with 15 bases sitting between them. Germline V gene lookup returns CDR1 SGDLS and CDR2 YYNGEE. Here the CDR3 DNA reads TGTGCCAGCAGCCCTAGTTTCGTTGGGACAGATACGCAGTATTTT. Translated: CASSPSFVGTDTQYF.

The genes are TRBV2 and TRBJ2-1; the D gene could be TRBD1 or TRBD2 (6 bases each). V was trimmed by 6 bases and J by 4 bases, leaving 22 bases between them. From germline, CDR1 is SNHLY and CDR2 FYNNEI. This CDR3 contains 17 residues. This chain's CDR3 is CASRVNHDRRAYNEQFF. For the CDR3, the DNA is TGTGCCAGCAGAGTGAATCACGACAGGAGGGCTTACAATGAGCAGTTCTTC.